This T cell receptor (beta chain) comes out of a study of early T cells in non-severe SARS-CoV-2 infection. Study as a whole: Alpha and beta chains were unpaired, from unsorted whole-blood bulk RNA.

Each single cDNA molecule received a unique molecular identifier. TCRdb fed the 5' RACE reads into MiXCR, producing one record per CDR3 protein. This table has around 50,000 distinct CDR3 sequences, around 13% appearing once. With 2 bases removed from V and 2 bases from J, the gap between germline ends came to 21 bases. This CDR3 contains 19 residues. Germline lookup yields CDR1 MNHEY and CDR2 SVGEGT. Study-wide results and limits: A preference for anti-spike CD8 responses marked VDJdb matching, which missed private and CD4 specificities.

This clonotype was counted between two and nine times. The antigen is not known. Sequenced material: whole blood. The chain is built from TRBV6-2 or TRBV6-3 and TRBJ1-4; D call uncertain. This receptor was identified in an adult who was a healthcare worker with PCR-confirmed SARS-CoV-2 infection or an uninfected control (not recorded which). For the CDR3, the DNA is TGTGCCAGCAGTTACCGGGAGCCTCAAATCCCTTGGACTAATGAAAAACTGTTTTTT. Translated: CASSYREPQIPWTNEKLFF.